The entry below gives a single T cell receptor beta chain sequence along with its context. The data were obtained in a study of blood T cell repertoires in COVID-19. Generated by immunoSEQ multiplex PCR, the TCRdb table keeps only in-frame clones and is missing some. The data show about 250,000 clones, about nine tenths seen once. Germline loops: CDR1 LNHDA, CDR2 SQIVND (reference sequence). The CDR3 covers 13 residues. V lost 8 bases, J lost 4 bases, and 12 bases lay in between. This chain uses TRBV19 with TRBJ1-5; D is uncertain. This receptor was obtained from a woman aged 55 to 70 who had recovered from COVID-19. Material: peripheral blood. The CDR3 DNA reads as TGTGCCAGTGGATGGGCTACTAATCAGCCCCAGCATTTT. Translating it yields CASGWATNQPQHF.